What follows describes a single TCR beta chain. Trimming removed 3 bases at V and 7 bases at J, with 13 bases between. In germline, CDR1 is MGHRA, CDR2 YSYEKL. The CDR3 consists of 14 residues. The sample belongs to a study of blood T cell repertoires in COVID-19. Study in general: PBMCs, B-cell-depleted T cells, or T cells were the source of the cDNA or gDNA that made up the material.

In the source study's methods: Reference gene primer amplification in the assay estimated nucleated cell counts. Measured with immunoSEQ multiplex PCR; TCRdb has only the in-frame clones, and not every one. That table is the source of V, J and clone size, and D and trimming were worked out from the DNA. The data show roughly 300,000 clones, roughly nine tenths seen once. Recruited during active infection, patients (from Seattle) were subsequently followed longitudinally. Sequencing was done on a sample of peripheral blood. The source of this sequence is a woman aged 25 to 39 with COVID-19, enrolled during active disease. The chain carries TRBV4-1 and TRBJ2-1; a possible D gene is TRBD2 (6 bases). The CDR3 DNA reads as TGCGCCAGCAGCCACGGGACTCTGGAAAATGAGCAGTTCTTC. Amino acids: CASSHGTLENEQFF.